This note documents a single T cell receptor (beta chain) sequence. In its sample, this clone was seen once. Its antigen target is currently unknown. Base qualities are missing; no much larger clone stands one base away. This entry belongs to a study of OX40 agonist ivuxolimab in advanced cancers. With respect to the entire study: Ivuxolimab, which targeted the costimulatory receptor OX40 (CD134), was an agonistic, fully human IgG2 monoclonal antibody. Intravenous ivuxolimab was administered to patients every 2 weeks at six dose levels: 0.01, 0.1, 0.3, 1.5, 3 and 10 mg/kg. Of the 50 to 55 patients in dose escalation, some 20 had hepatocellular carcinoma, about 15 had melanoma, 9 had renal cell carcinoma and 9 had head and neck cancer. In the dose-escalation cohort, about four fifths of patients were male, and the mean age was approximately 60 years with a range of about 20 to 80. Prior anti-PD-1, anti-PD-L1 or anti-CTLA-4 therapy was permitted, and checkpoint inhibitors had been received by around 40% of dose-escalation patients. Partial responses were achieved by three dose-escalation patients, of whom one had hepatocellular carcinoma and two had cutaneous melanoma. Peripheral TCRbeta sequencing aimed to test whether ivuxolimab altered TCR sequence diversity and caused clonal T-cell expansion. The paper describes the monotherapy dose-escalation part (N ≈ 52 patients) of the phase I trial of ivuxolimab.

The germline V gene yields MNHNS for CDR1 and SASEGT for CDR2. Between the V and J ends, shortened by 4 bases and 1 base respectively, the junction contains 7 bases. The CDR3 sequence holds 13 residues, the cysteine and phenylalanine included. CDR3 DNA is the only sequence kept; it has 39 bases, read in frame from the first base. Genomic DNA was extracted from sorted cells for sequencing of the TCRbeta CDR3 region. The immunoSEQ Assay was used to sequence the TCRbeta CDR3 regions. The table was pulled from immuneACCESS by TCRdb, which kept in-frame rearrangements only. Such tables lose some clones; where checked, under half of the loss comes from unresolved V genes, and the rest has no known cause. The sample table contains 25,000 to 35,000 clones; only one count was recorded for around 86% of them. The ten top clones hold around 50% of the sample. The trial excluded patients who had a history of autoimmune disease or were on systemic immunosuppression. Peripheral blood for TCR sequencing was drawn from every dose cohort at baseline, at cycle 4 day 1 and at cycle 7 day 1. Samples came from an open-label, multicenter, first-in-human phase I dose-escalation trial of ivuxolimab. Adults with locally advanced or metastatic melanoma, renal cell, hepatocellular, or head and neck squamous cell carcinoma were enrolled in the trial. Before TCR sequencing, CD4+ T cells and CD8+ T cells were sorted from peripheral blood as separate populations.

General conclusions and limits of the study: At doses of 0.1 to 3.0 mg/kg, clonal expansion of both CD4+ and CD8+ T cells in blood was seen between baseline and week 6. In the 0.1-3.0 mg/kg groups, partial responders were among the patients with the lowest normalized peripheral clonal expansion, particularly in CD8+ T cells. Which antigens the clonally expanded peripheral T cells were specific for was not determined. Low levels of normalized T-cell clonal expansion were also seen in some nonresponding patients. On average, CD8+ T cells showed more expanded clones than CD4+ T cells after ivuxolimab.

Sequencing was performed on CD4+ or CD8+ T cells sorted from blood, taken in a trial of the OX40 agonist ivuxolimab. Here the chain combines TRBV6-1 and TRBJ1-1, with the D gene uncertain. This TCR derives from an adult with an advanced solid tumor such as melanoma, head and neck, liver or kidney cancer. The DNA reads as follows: TGTGCCAGCAGTGGGACGGCGAACACTGAAGCTTTCTTT. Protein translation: CASSGTANTEAFF.